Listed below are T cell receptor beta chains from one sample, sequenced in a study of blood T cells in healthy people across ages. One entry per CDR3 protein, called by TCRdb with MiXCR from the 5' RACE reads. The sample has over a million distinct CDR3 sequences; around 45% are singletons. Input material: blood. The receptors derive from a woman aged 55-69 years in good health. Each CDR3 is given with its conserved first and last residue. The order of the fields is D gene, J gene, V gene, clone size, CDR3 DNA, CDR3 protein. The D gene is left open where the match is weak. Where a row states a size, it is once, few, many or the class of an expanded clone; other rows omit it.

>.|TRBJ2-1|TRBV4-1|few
TGCGCCAGCAGCCAAGATCGAAATAGCGTTGATGAGCAGTTCTTC
CASSQDRNSVDEQFF
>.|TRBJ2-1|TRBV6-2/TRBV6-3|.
TGTGCCAGCAGCTCCAGGGGAACTAGCCTTAGTGAGCAGTTCTTC
CASSSRGTSLSEQFF
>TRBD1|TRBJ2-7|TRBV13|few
TGTGCCAGCAGCTTGTCCGACAGGGGGGTATCGGGACAGTACTTC
CASSLSDRGVSGQYF
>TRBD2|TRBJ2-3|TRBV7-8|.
TGTGCCAGCAGCTTATTGGCTAGCGGGAGGGCTGGGACAGATACGCAGTATTTT
CASSLLASGRAGTDTQYF
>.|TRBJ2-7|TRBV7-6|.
TGTGCCAGCAGCTTAAAAAAGGGTGACACTTACGGGTCCTACGAGCAGTACTTC
CASSLKKGDTYGSYEQYF
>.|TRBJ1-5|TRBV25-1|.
TGTGCCAGCAGTGCTGATACAGGGATAAATCAGCCCCAGCATTTT
CASSADTGINQPQHF
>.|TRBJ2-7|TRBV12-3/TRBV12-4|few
TGTGCCAGCAGTTTGAGCACTCGTGACGAGCAGTACTTC
CASSLSTRDEQYF
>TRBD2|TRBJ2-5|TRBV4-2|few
TGTGCCAGCAGCTCAAGCGGGAGCGAGACCCAGTACTTC
CASSSSGSETQYF
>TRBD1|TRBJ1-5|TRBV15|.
TGTGCCACCAGCGAGACAGGGTATAGCAATCAGCCCCAGCATTTT
CATSETGYSNQPQHF
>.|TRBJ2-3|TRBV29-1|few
TGCAGCGTTGAAGGGACCGTTGGGCAGCGCCCAACAGATACGCAGTATTTT
CSVEGTVGQRPTDTQYF
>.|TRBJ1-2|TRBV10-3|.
TGTGCCATCAGCGGGGATTCTACAGGGAACTATGGCTACACCTTC
CAISGDSTGNYGYTF
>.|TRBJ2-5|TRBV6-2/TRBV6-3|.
TGTGCCAGCAGTTACTCGAGTATGCCCCTAGGGACCCAGTACTTC
CASSYSSMPLGTQYF
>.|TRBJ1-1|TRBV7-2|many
TGTGCCAGCAGCCGCCCCGGGAGAAGCACTGAAGCTTTCTTT
CASSRPGRSTEAFF
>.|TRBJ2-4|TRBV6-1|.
TGTGCCAGCAGAGGCAGCGATACCGACAACTACAATGAGCAGTACTTC
CASRGSDTDNYNEQYF
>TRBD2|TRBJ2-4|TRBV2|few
TGTGCCAGCACCACACTGGGACTAGCGGGAGCTGGTCTGCCCCTCGAGTACTTC
CASTTLGLAGAGLPLEYF
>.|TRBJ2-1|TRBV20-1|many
TGCAGTGCTAGAGATCGTACGGGACACCTTTGGGTCAATGAGCAGTTCTTC
CSARDRTGHLWVNEQFF
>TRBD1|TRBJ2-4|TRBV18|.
TGTGCCAGCTCACTGACCAGGCAGGGGGCAGACATTCAGTACTTC
CASSLTRQGADIQYF
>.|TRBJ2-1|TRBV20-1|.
TGCAGTGCTAGAGGGACTGGATGGTTCGGCGATGAGCAGTTCTTC
CSARGTGWFGDEQFF
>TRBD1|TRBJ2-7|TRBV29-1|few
TGCAGCGTTGGGTTTTTGGGACAGAGGTACGAGCAGTACTTC
CSVGFLGQRYEQYF
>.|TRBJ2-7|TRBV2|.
TGTGCCAGCAGTGAATCGGGCGAGCAGTACTTC
CASSESGEQYF
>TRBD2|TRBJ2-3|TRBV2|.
TGTGCCAGCAGGGATCTTAGCGGGAGAGGTACGCAGTATTTT
CASRDLSGRGTQYF
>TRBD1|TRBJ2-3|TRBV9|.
TGTGCCAGCAGCGCCGACAGGGACACAGATACGCAGTATTTT
CASSADRDTDTQYF
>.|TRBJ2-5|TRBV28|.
TGTGCCAGCAGTCACCTCGGGACAACACAAGAGACCCAGTACTTC
CASSHLGTTQETQYF
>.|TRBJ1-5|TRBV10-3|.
TGTGCCATCAGTGAAGGGAACCGGGGTGGGGGGATAAGCAATCAGCCCCAGCATTTT
CAISEGNRGGGISNQPQHF
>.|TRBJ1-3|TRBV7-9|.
TGTGCCAGCAGCTTGGGACGGAGAACTGGAAACACCATATATTTT
CASSLGRRTGNTIYF
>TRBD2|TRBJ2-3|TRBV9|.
TGTGCCAGCAGCGTAGGACTAGCGGGAGCAGATACGCAGTATTTT
CASSVGLAGADTQYF
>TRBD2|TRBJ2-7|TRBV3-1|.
TGTGCCAGCAGCCCAAGACTAGCGGGCTTATACGAGCAGTACTTC
CASSPRLAGLYEQYF
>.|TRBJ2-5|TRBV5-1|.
TGCGCCAGCGGACTCAGGGGGACTCAAGAGACCCAGTACTTC
CASGLRGTQETQYF
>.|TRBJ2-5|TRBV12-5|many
TGTGCTAGTGGTTTGGTAGTTGGACTTCAAGAGACCCAGTACTTC
CASGLVVGLQETQYF
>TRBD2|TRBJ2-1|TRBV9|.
TGTGCCAGCAGCGTGGGAGGCGGGAGAGGAACTGAGCAGTTCTTC
CASSVGGGRGTEQFF
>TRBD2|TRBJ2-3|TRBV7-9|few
TGTGCCAGCAGCTTATGGAGCGGGACTAGCACGGATACGCAGTATTTT
CASSLWSGTSTDTQYF
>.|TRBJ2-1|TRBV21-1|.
TGTGCCAGCTCCCAGAACGGAAATCTCTACAATGAGCAGTTCTTC
CASSQNGNLYNEQFF
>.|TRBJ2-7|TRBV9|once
TGTGCCAGCGGCGTAATGGGGGCAACCTACGAGCAGTACTTC
CASGVMGATYEQYF
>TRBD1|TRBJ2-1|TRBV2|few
TGTGCCAGCAGTTTCGGACAGGGTGGGTACAATGAGCAGTTCTTC
CASSFGQGGYNEQFF
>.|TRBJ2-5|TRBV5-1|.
TGCGCCAGCAGCTTGGCGGGGATTGGGTCAGAAGAGACCCAGTACTTC
CASSLAGIGSEETQYF